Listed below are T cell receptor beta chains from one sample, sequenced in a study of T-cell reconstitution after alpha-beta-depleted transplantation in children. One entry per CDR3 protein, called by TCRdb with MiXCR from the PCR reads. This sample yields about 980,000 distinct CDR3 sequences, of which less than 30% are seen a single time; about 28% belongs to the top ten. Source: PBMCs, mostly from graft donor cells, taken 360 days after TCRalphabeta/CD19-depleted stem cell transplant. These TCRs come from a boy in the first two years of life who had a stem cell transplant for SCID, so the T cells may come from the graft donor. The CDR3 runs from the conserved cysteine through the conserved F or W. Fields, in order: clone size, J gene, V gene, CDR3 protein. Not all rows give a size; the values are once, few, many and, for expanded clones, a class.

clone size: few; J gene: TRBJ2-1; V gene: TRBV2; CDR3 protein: CASSEANIPGEQFF
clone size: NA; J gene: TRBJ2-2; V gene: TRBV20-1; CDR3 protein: CSARSSGNTGELFF
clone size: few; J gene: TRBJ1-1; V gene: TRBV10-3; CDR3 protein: CATGTGVEAFF
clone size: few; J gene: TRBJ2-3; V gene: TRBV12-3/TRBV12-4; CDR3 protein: CASSTARTDTQYF
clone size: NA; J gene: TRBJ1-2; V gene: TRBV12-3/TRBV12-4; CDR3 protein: CASSLIGRTGYTF
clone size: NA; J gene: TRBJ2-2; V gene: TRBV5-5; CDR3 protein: CASSRKDRDGRELFF
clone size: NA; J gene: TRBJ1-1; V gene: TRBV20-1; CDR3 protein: CSASWRLNTEAFF
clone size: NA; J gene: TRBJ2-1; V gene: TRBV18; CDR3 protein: CASSPLLAGGLNEQFF
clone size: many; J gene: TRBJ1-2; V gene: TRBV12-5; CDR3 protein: CASGLDRGANYGYTF
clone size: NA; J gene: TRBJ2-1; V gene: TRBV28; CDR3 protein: CAMGPASNEQFF
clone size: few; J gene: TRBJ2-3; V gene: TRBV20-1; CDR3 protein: CSAGDRGGTDTQYF
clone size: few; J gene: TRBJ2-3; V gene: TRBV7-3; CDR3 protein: CASSPIPDRGRTDTQYF
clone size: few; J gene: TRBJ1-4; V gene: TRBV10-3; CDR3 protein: CAISEEGQTNEKLFF
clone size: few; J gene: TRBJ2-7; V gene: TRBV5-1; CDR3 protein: CASSFTAGPYEQYF
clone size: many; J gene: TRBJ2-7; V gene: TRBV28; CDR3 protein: CASSLMAGRVSYEQYF
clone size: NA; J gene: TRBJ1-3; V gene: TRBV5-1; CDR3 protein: CASSLLGTHVSGNTIYF
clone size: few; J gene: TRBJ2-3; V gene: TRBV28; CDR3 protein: CASSRSTSGGTGVQYF
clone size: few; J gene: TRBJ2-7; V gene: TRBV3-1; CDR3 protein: CASSHLKPHGTRRYEQYF
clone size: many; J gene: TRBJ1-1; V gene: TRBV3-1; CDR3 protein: CASSPSGDTEAFF
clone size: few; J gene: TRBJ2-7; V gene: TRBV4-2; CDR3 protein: CASSQVMGSSYEQYF
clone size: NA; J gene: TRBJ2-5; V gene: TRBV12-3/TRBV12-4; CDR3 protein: CASKASGGLQETQYF
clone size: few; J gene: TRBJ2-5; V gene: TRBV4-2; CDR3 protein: CASSQNGGLAGETQYF
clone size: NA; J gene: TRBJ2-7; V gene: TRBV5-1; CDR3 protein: CASSLAEGAPWGQYF
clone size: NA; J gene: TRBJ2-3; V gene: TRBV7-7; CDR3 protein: CASSLAPGASTDTQYF
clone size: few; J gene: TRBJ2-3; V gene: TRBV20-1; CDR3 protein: CSARKSPPDTQYF
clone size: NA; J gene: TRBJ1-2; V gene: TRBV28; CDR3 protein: CASSLWSGSGYGYTF
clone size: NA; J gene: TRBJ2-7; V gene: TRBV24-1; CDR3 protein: CATSDPRGGDPYEQYF
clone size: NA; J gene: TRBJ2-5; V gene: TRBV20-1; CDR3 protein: CSASRDSREETQYF
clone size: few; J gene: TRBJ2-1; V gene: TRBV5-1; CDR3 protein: CASSLEVGMGEQFF
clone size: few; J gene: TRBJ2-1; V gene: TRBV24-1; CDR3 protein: CATSASGPPKDEQFF
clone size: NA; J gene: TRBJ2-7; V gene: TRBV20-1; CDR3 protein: CSASGQGSSYEQYF
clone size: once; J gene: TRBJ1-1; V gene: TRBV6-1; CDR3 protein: CASSVLPKGLARHEAFF
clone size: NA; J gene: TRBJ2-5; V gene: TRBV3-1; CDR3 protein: CASSRARTSFATQYF
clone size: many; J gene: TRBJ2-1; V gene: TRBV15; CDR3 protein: CATSRSRTSGDNEQFF
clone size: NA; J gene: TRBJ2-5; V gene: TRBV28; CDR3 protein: CASSRDFRPGETQYF
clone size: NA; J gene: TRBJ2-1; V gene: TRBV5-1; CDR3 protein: CASSSRRTTDNEQFF
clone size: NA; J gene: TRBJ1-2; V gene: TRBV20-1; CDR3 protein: CCVDQGAHQRFLGYTF
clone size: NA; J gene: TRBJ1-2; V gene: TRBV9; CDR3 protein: CASSVTGTENYGYTF
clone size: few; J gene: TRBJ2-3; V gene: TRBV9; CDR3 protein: CASSREDGAYTDTQYF
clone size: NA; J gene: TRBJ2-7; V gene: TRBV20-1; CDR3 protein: CSATGQGLSYEQYF
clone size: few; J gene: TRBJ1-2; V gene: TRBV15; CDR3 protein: CATSREYVGYGYTF
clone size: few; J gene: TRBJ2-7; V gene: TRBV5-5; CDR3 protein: CASSSLGETSYEQYF
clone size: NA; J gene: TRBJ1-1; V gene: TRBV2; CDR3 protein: CASSPLNRGLNTEAFF
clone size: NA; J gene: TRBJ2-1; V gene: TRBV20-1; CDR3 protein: CSALRLAGGTNEQFF
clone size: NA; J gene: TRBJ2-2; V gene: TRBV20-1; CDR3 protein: CSARVGGRDTGELFF
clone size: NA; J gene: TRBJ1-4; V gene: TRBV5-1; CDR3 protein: CASSPEGEFPEKLFF
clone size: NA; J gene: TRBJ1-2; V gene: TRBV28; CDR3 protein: CASSLFSHTVF
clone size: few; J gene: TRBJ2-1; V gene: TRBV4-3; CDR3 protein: CASSQDVTGGNEQFF
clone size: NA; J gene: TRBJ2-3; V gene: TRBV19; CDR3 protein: CASSMGLAGRTDTQYF
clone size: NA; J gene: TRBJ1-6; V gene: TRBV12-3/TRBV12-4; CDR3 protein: CASRPTGPLGDSLHF
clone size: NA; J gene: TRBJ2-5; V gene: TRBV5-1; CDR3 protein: CASSPLAGPGETQYF
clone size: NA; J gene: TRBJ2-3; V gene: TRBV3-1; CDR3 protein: CASSDTGGPSTDTQYF
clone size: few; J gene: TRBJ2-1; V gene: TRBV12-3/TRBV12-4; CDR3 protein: CASSRYGPANGADNEQFF
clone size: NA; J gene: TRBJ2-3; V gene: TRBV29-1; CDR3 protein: CSVGEEGPTDTQYF